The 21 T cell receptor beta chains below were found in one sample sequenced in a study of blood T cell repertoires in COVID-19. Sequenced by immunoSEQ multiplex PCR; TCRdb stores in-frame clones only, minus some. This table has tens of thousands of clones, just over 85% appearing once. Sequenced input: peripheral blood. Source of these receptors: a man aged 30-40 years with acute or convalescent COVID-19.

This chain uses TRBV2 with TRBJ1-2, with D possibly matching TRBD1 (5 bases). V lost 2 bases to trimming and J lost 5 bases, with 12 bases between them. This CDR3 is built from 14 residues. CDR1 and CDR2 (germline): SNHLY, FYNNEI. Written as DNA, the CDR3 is TGTGCCAGCAGTGAATTCGGGGGTCAGTATGGCTACACCTTC. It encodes CASSEFGGQYGYTF.

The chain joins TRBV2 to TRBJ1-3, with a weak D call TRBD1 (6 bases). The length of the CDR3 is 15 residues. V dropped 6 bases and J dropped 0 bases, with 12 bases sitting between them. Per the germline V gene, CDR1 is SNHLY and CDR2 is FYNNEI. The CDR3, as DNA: TGTGCCAGCAGGAGACAGGTTTTCTCTGGAAACACCATATATTTT. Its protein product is CASRRQVFSGNTIYF.

The CDR3 coding sequence is TGTGCCAGTAGGGGACAGTTATACACAGATACGCAGTATTTT. Its translation: CASRGQLYTDTQYF. The chain carries TRBV19 and TRBJ2-3, with 7 bases that match TRBD1. The V gene end was trimmed by 6 bases and the J gene end by 2 bases; junction bases not matched to a gene: 5. CDR1 is LNHDA, CDR2 SQIVND, per germline (reference sequence). CDR3 size: 14 residues.

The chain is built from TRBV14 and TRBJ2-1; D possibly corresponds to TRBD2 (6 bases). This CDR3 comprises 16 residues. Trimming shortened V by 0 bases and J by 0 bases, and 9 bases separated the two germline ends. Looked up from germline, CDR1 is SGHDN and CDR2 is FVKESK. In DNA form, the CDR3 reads TGTGCCAGCAGCCAAGATCCGGGGGACTCCTACAATGAGCAGTTCTTC. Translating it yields CASSQDPGDSYNEQFF.

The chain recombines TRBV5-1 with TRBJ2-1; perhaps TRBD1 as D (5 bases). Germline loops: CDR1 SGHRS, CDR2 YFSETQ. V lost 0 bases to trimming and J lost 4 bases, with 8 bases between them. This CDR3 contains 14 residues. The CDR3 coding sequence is TGCGCCAGCAGCTTGGTAGCAGGGTACAATGAGCAGTTCTTC. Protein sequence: CASSLVAGYNEQFF.

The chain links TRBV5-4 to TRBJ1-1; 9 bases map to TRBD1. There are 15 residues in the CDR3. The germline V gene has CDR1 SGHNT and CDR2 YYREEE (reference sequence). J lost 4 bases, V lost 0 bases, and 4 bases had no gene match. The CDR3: CASSLGGQGSTEAFF. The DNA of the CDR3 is TGTGCCAGCAGCTTGGGGGGACAGGGAAGCACTGAAGCTTTCTTT.

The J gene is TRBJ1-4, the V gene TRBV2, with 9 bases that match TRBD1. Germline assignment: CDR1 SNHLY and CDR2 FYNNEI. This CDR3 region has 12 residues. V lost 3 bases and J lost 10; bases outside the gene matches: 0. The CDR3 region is CASSETGGKLFF. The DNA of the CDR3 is TGTGCCAGCAGTGAGACAGGGGGAAAACTGTTTTTT.

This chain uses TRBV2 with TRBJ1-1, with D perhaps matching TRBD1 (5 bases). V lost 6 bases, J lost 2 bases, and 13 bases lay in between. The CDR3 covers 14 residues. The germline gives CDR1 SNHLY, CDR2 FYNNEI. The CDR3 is CASRPDRTNTEAFF. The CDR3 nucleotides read TGTGCCAGCAGGCCAGACAGAACCAACACTGAAGCTTTCTTT.

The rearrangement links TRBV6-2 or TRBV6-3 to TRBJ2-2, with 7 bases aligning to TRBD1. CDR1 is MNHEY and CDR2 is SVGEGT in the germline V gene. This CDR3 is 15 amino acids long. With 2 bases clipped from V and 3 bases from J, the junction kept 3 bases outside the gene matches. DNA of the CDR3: TGTGCCAGCAGTTACCGAGACAGGGACACCGGGGAGCTGTTTTTT. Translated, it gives CASSYRDRDTGELFF.

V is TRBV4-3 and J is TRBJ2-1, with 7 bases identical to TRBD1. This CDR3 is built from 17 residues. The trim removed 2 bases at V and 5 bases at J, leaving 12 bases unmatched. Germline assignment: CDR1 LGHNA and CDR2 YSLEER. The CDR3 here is CASSQSTGTEGNNEQFF. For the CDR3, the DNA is TGCGCCAGCAGCCAATCCACCGGGACAGAAGGAAACAATGAGCAGTTCTTC.

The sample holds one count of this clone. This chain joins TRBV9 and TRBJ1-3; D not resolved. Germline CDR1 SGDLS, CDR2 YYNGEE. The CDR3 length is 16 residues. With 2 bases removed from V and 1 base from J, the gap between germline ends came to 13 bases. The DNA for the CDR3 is TGTGCCAGCAGCGTCTCAGTCCCAGGTTCTGGAAACACCATATATTTT. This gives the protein CASSVSVPGSGNTIYF.

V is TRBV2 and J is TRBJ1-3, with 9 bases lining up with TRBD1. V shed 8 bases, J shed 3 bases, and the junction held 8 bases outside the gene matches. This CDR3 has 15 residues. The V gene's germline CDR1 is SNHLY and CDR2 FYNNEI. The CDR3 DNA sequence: TGTGCCAGCGGACGGGACAGGGCTTATGGAAACACCATATATTTT. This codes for CASGRDRAYGNTIYF.

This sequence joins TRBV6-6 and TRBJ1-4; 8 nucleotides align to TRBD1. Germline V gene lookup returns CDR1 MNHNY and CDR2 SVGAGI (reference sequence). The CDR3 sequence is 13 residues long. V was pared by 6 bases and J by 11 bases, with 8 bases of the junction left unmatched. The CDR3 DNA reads TGTGCCAGCAGATATCCACAGGGGGAGAAACTGTTTTTT. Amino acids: CASRYPQGEKLFF.

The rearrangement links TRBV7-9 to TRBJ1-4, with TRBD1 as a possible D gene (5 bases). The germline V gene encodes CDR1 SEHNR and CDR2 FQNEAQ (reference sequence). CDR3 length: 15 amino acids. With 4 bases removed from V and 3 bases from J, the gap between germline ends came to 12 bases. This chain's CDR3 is CASSSGDSPNEKLFF. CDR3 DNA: TGTGCCAGCAGCTCAGGAGACAGCCCTAATGAAAAACTGTTTTTT.

The CDR3 loop reads CASSPPDRAGTEAFF. CDR3 bases: TGTGCCAGCAGTCCGCCGGACAGGGCGGGCACTGAAGCTTTCTTT. This chain connects TRBV6-5 to TRBJ1-1, with 8 bases fitting TRBD1. Germline V lookup: CDR1 MNHEY, CDR2 SVGAGI. The ends lost 5 bases at V and 4 bases at J; junction bases unmatched: 9. This CDR3 has 15 residues.

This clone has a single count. The chain's CDR3 is CAISDRGQDEQYV. The CDR3 DNA reads TGTGCCATCAGTGACAGGGGACAGGACGAGCAGTACGTC. The chain employs TRBV10-3 and TRBJ2-7; TRBD1 matches 8 bases. CDR1 is ENHRY and CDR2 is SYGVKD in the germline V gene. The CDR3 is 13 amino acids. With V trimmed by 3 bases and J by 5 bases, 3 bases remained unmatched.

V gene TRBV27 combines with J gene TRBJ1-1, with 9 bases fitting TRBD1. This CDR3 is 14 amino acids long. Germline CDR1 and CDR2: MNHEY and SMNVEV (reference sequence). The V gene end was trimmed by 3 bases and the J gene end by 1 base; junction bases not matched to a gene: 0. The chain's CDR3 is CASSLDRGNTEAFF. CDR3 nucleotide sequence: TGTGCCAGCAGTTTGGACAGGGGGAACACTGAAGCTTTCTTT.

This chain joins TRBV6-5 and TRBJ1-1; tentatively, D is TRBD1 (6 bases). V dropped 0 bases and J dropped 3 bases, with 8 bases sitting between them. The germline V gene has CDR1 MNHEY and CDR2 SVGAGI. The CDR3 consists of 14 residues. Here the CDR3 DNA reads TGTGCCAGCAGTTACTCTCACAGGGACACTGAAGCTTTCTTT. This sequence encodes CASSYSHRDTEAFF.

The CDR3 coding sequence is TGTGCCAGCAGCCCTTCCGTGAACACTGAAGCTTTCTTT. Translated, it gives CASSPSVNTEAFF. The chain has TRBV5-4 and TRBJ1-1; D remains unclear. The V and J ends lost 4 bases and 0 bases respectively, with 7 bases between them. Germline CDR1 is SGHNT and CDR2 is YYREEE (reference sequence). This CDR3 is built from 13 residues.

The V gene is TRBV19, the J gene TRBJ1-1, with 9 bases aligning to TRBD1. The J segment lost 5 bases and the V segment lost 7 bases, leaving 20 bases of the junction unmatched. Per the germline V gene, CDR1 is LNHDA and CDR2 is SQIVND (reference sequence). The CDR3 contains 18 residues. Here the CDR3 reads CASTPLGTGSGIGTEAFF. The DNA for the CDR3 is TGTGCCAGTACTCCACTCGGGACAGGGTCAGGGATTGGGACTGAAGCTTTCTTT.

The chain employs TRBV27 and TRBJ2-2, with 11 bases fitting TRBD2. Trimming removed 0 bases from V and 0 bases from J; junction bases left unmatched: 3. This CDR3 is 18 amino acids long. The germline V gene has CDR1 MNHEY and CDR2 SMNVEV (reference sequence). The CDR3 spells CASSLSGLAATNTGELFF. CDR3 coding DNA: TGTGCCAGCAGTTTATCGGGACTAGCGGCGACGAACACCGGGGAGCTGTTTTTT.